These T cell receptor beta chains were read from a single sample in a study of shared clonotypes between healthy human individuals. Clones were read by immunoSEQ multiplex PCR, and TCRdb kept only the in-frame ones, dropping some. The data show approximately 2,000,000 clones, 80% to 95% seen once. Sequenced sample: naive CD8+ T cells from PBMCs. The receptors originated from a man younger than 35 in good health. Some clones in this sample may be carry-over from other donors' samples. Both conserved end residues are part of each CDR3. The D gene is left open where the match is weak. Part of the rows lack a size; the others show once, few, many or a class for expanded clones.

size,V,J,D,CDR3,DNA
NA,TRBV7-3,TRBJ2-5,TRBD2,CASSRRPGLARQETQYF,TGTGCCAGCAGCCGCCGCCCGGGACTAGCGAGACAAGAGACCCAGTACTTC
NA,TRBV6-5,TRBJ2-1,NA,CASIDGARGQFF,TGTGCCAGCATCGACGGTGCCCGTGGGCAGTTCTTC
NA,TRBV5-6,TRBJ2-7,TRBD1,CASSFQTGGRYEQYF,TGTGCCAGCAGCTTTCAGACAGGGGGGCGCTACGAGCAGTACTTC
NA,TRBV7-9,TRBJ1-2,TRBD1,CASSLGAVGTGDYGYTF,TGTGCCAGCAGCTTAGGGGCGGTCGGGACAGGGGACTATGGCTACACCTTC
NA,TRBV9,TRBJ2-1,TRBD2,CASSATRGGNEQFF,TGTGCCAGCAGCGCCACCCGGGGGGGCAATGAGCAGTTCTTC
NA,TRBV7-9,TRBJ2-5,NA,CASSTFRVSPRPQETQYF,TGTGCCAGCAGCACCTTCCGGGTGTCCCCCCGACCCCAAGAGACCCAGTACTTC
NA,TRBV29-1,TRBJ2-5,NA,CSVAWVQETQYF,TGCAGCGTTGCTTGGGTCCAAGAGACCCAGTACTTC
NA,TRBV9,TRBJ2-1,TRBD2,CASSLRLAGGNEQFF,TGTGCCAGCAGCCTTCGACTAGCGGGAGGCAATGAGCAGTTCTTC
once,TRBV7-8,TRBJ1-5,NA,CASSLRLQENSNQPQHF,TGTGCCAGCAGCTTACGATTGCAGGAAAATAGCAATCAGCCCCAGCATTTT
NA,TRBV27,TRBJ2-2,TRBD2,CASSFSILERENLGELFF,TGTGCCAGCAGTTTCTCCATCCTCGAGCGGGAGAATTTGGGGGAGCTGTTTTTT
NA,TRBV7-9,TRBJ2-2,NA,CASSLASPAGELFF,TGTGCCAGCAGCTTAGCGTCGCCGGCCGGGGAGCTGTTTTTT
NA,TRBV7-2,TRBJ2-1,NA,CASSFGLVNEQFF,TGTGCCAGCAGCTTCGGGCTAGTCAACGAGCAGTTCTTC
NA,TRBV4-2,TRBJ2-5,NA,CASSQDHRSQETQYF,TGTGCCAGCAGCCAAGATCACAGGTCCCAAGAGACCCAGTACTTC
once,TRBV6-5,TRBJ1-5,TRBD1,CASRQTGNSNQPQHF,TGTGCCAGCAGACAGACAGGGAATAGCAATCAGCCCCAGCATTTT
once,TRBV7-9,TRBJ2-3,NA,CASSKRALFPTDTQYF,TGTGCCAGCAGCAAACGGGCCCTTTTCCCCACAGATACGCAGTATTTT
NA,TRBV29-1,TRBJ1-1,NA,CSALPGPPEAFF,TGCAGCGCCCTTCCGGGCCCACCTGAAGCTTTCTTT